This T cell receptor beta chain was recovered during a study of tumor and adjacent non-tumor tissue in lung cancer. This clonotype was recorded many times. The target antigen is unknown. Three rounds of nested PCR, following a modified ARM-PCR protocol, produced the TCRbeta library. TCRdb re-called the multiplex PCR reads with MiXCR, one entry per CDR3 protein. The sample lists approximately 140,000 distinct CDR3 sequences; around 67% were seen once. The ends were cut back, 6 bases at V and 5 bases at J, with 10 bases in the middle. The CDR3 loop spans 11 amino acids. The germline V gene encodes CDR1 DFQATT and CDR2 SNEGSKA (reference sequence). This sample's RNA came from whole unsorted tissue. Study results and limitations: In normal lung, the top 100 clones were significantly more dominant than in tumor.

The rearrangement joins TRBV20-1 to TRBJ2-5, with D perhaps TRBD2 (5 bases). The sequence was obtained from a man aged 60-69 years with small cell lung cancer. The sample taken for sequencing was lung tumor tissue. CDR3 in amino acids: CSAGRAETQYF. Written as DNA, the CDR3 is TGCAGTGCGGGGAGAGCGGAGACCCAGTACTTC.